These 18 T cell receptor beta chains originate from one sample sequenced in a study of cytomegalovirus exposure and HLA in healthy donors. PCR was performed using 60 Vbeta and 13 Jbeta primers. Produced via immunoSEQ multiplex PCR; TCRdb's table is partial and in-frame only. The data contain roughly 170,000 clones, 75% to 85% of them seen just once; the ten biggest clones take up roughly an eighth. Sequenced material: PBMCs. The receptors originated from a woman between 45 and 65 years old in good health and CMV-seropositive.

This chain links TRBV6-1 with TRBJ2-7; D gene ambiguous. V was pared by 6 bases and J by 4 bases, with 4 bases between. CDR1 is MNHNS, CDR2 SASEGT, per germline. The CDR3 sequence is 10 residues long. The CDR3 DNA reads TGTGCCAGCAGGACATACGAGCAGTACTTC. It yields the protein CASRTYEQYF.

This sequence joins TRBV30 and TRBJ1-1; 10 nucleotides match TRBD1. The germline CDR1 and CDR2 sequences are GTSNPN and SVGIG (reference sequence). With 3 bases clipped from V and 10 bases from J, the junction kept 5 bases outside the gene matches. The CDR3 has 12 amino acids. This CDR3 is CAWRDRGRRAFF. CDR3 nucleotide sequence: TGTGCCTGGAGAGACAGGGGGCGGAGAGCTTTCTTT.

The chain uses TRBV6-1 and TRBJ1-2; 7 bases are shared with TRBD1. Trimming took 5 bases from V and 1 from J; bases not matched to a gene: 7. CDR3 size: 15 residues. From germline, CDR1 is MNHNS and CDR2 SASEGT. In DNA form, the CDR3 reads TGTGCCAGCAGTAGCGAGACAGGGAATAACTATGGCTACACCTTC. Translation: CASSSETGNNYGYTF.

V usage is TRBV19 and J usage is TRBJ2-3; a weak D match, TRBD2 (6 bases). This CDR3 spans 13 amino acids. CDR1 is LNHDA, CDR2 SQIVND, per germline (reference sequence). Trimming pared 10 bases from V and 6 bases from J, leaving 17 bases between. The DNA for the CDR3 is TGTGCCACTCGAGCCGGGGGAAGGGATACGCAGTATTTT. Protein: CATRAGGRDTQYF.

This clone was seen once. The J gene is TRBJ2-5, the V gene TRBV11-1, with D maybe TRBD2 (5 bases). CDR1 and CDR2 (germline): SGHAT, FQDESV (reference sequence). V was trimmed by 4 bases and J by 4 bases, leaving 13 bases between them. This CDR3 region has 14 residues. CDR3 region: CASSSGSPVETQYF. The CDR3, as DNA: TGTGCCAGCAGCTCGGGGTCCCCCGTAGAGACCCAGTACTTC.

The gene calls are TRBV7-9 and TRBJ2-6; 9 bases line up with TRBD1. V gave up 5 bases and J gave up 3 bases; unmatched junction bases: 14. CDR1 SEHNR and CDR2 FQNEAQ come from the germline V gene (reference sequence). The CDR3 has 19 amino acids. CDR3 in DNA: TGTGCCAGCAGCCGCCAAGCGACAGGGGGGATTGGTGGGGCCAACGTCCTGACTTTC. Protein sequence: CASSRQATGGIGGANVLTF.

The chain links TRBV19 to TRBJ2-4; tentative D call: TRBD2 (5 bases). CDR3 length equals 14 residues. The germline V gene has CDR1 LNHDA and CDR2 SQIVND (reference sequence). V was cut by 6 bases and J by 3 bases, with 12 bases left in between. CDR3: CASRPGGGKNIQYF. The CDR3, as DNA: TGTGCCAGTAGACCCGGAGGCGGCAAAAACATTCAGTACTTC.

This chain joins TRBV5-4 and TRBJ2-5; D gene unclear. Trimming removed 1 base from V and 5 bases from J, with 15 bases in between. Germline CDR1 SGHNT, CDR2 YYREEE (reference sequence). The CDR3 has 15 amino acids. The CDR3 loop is CASSLYGLKQETQYF. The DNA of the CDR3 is TGTGCCAGCAGCTTGTATGGCCTTAAACAGGAGACCCAGTACTTC.

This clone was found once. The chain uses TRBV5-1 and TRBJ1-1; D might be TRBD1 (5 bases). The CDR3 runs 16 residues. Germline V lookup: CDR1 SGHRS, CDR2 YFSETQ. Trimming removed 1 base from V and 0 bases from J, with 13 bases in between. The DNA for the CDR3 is TGCGCCAGCAGCTTGATATCGGCACAGGTGAACACTGAAGCTTTCTTT. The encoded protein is CASSLISAQVNTEAFF. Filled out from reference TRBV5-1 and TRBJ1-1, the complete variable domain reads KAGVTQTPRYLIKTRGQQVTLSCSPISGHRSVSWYQQTPGQGLQFLFEYFSETQRNKGNFPGRFSGRQFSNSRSEMNVSTLELGDSALYLCASSLISAQVNTEAFFGQGTRLTVV.

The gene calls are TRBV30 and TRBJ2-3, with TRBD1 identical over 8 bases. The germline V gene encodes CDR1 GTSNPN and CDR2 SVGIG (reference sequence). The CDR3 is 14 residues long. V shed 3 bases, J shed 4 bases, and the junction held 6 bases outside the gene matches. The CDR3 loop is CAWSEPRGPDTQYF. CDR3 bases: TGTGCCTGGAGCGAGCCCAGGGGGCCAGATACGCAGTATTTT.

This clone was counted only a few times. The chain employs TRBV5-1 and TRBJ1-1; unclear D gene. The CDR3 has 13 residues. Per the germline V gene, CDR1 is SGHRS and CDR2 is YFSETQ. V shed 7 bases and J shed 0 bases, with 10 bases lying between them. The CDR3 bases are TGCGCCAGCCGTGAAGTAGTGAACACTGAAGCTTTCTTT. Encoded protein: CASREVVNTEAFF. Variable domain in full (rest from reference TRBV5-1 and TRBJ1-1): KAGVTQTPRYLIKTRGQQVTLSCSPISGHRSVSWYQQTPGQGLQFLFEYFSETQRNKGNFPGRFSGRQFSNSRSEMNVSTLELGDSALYLCASREVVNTEAFFGQGTRLTVV.

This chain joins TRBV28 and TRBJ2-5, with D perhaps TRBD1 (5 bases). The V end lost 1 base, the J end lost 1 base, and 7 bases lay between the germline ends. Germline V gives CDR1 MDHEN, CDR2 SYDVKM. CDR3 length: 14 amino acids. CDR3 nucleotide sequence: TGTGCCAGCAGTTTATCAGGGTTCCAAGAGACCCAGTACTTC. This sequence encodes CASSLSGFQETQYF. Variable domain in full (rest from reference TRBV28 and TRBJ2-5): DVKVTQSSRYLVKRTGEKVFLECVQDMDHENMFWYRQDPGLGLRLIYFSYDVKMKEKGDIPEGYSVSREKKERFSLILESASTNQTSMYLCASSLSGFQETQYFGPGTRLLVL.

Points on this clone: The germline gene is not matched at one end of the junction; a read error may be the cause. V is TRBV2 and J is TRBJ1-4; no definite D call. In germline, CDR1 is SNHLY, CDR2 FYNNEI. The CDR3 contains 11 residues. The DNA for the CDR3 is TGTGCCAGCAGTGTAAGAGGAAAACTGCTTTTT. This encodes CASSVRGKLLF. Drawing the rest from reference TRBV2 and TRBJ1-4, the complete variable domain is EPEVTQTPSHQVTQMGQEVILRCVPISNHLYFYWYRQILGQKVEFLVSFYNNEISEKSEIFDDQFSVERPDGSNFTLKIRSTKLEDSAMYFCASSVRGKLLFGSGTQLSVL.

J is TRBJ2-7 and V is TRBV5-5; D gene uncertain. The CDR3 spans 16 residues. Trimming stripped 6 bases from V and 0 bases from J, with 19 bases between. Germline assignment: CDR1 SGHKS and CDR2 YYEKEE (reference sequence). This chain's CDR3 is CASIIGVGPISYEQYF. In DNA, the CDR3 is TGTGCCAGCATCATAGGCGTGGGCCCTATCTCCTACGAGCAGTACTTC. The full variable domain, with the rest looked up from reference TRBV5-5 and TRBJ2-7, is DAGVTQSPTHLIKTRGQQVTLRCSPISGHKSVSWYQQVLGQGPQFIFQYYEKEERGRGNFPDRFSARQFPNYSSELNVNALLLGDSALYLCASIIGVGPISYEQYFGPGTRLTVT.

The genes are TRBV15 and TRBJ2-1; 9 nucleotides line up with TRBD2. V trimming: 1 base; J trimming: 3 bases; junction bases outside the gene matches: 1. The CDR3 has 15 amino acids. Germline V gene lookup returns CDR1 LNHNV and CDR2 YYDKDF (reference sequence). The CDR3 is CATSRATSGYNEQFF. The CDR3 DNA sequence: TGTGCCACCAGCAGAGCGACTAGCGGCTACAATGAGCAGTTCTTC.

CDR3: CASSPRGGGAGAKNIQYF. In DNA form, the CDR3 reads TGTGCCAGCAGCCCCCGGGGCGGGGGGGCCGGAGCCAAAAACATTCAGTACTTC. V and J are TRBV4-2 and TRBJ2-4; 9 bases align to TRBD2. There are 18 residues in the CDR3. From germline, CDR1 is LGHNA and CDR2 YNFKEQ. Trimming at V came to 4 bases and at J to 0 bases, leaving 10 bases not matched to a gene.

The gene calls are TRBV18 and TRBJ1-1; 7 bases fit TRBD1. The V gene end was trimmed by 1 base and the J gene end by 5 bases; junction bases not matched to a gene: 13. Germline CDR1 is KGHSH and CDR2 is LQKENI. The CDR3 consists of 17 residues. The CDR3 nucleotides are TGTGCCAGCTCACCACAGACAGGGAGTCCAACACTGACTGAAGCTTTCTTT. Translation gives CASSPQTGSPTLTEAFF.

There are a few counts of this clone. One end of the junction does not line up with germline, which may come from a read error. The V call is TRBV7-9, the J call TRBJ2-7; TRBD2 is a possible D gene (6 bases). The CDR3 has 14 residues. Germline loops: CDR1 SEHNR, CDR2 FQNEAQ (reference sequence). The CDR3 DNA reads TGTTCCAGCAGCTCACAACGGGGGTCCTACGAGCAGTACTTC. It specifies CSSSSQRGSYEQYF.